Described below is a single TCR beta chain sequence and its context. It was CD45RO-negative cells, positively selected for CCR7, that made up naive CD8 cells, with terminally differentiated effector memory CD45RA+ cells excluded. These data belong to a study of shared clonotypes between healthy human individuals. The method was immunoSEQ multiplex PCR; TCRdb's version includes in-frame clones alone and lacks a portion of them. This repertoire shows over 2 million clones, about 95% found once; its top ten account for 0.9% to 1.4%. The CDR3 is 15 amino acids. With 0 bases removed from V and 1 base from J, the gap between germline ends came to 10 bases. Per germline, CDR1 SGHRS and CDR2 YFSETQ.

The J gene is TRBJ1-1, the V gene TRBV5-1; D gene ambiguous. The clonotype was recovered from a man between 18 and 35 years old in good health. The sequenced sample consisted of naive CD8+ T cells sorted from blood. CDR3 loop: CASSLEATPNTEAFF. In DNA, the CDR3 is TGCGCCAGCAGCTTGGAAGCCACACCGAACACTGAAGCTTTCTTT.